Each of the 4 T cell receptor beta chains below was sequenced from the same sample in a study of blood T cell repertoires in COVID-19. Here immunoSEQ multiplex PCR was the method, and the copy in TCRdb shows in-frame clones only, minus some. The table includes under 200,000 clones, 80% to 85% detected once. Specimen: peripheral blood. Receptors originate from a woman between 65 and 79 years old with COVID-19, enrolled during active disease.

The rearrangement links TRBV28 to TRBJ2-2; no firm D call. The CDR3 is made up of 15 amino acids. V lost 5 bases and J lost 2, with 12 bases in between. Looked up from germline, CDR1 is MDHEN and CDR2 is SYDVKM. CDR3 sequence: CASSQALTNTGELFF. The CDR3 region has the DNA TGTGCCAGCAGTCAGGCTTTAACTAACACCGGGGAGCTGTTTTTT.

The chain combines TRBV4-1 with TRBJ2-5, with D unclear. V shed 0 bases and J shed 2 bases, with 10 bases lying between them. Germline loops: CDR1 MGHRA, CDR2 YSYEKL. The CDR3 is 15 residues long. CDR3 protein: CASSQDSVFQETQYF. The CDR3 nucleotides read TGCGCCAGCAGCCAAGATTCCGTTTTTCAAGAGACCCAGTACTTC.

The V gene is TRBV28, the J gene TRBJ2-2; the match to TRBD1 covers 7 bases. J lost 8 bases, V lost 5 bases, and 8 bases had no gene match. This CDR3 comprises 14 residues. Per germline, CDR1 MDHEN and CDR2 SYDVKM. The CDR3 bases are TGTGCCAGCAGTGTAGGGGGCTCGGCAGGGGAGCTGTTTTTT. Protein product: CASSVGGSAGELFF.

CDR3 sequence reads: CASGVGGGTGSDEQFF. In DNA, the CDR3 is TGTGCCAGCGGGGTTGGCGGGGGGACGGGTAGCGATGAGCAGTTCTTC. V usage is TRBV3-1 (or the pseudogene TRBV3-2) and J usage is TRBJ2-1; 8 nucleotides align to TRBD2. Germline V gene data show CDR1 as LGHDT and CDR2 as YNNKEL (reference sequence). There are 16 residues in the CDR3. V shed 8 bases and J 8 bases; nucleotides not matched to a gene: 17.